These 31 T cell receptor beta chains originate from one sample sequenced in a study of T-cell reconstitution after alpha-beta-depleted transplantation in children. Preparation of the TCRbeta library used unique molecular identifiers. TCRdb reprocessed the PCR reads with MiXCR, giving one entry per CDR3 protein. The data show 200,000 or so distinct CDR3 sequences, with about 6% seen just once and under 6% held by the top ten. The sample in question was PBMCs, obtained before TCRalphabeta/CD19-depleted stem cell transplant. These receptors were taken from a girl less than two years old with combined immunodeficiency, due to receive a stem cell transplant.

This clonotype was seen ten or more times. The chain joins TRBV11-2 to TRBJ1-2; D uncertain. Germline assignment: CDR1 SGHAT and CDR2 FQNNGV. V shed 0 bases and J shed 5 bases, with 4 bases lying between them. This CDR3 spans 12 amino acids. The DNA of the CDR3 is TGTGCCAGCAGCTTAGAGGCATATGGCTACACCTTC. Translating it yields CASSLEAYGYTF.

At least ten counts were recorded for this clonotype. This sequence joins TRBV7-8 and TRBJ2-2; tentative D call: TRBD2 (6 bases). CDR3 length equals 17 residues. The germline gives CDR1 SGHVS, CDR2 FQNEAQ. V was trimmed by 0 bases and J by 2 bases, leaving 13 bases between them. CDR3 sequence (DNA): TGTGCCAGCAGCTTAGCCGGGGGAGTGACCAACACCGGGGAGCTGTTTTTT. It is translated as CASSLAGGVTNTGELFF.

The chain links TRBV11-2 to TRBJ2-7; D gene unclear. Trimming stripped 7 bases from V and 0 bases from J, with 7 bases between. The CDR3 runs 12 residues. CDR1 is SGHAT, CDR2 FQNNGV, per germline. The CDR3 sequence: CASKKYSYEQYF. The CDR3 DNA reads TGTGCCAGCAAGAAATACTCCTACGAGCAGTACTTC.

This clonotype was counted a few times. The CDR3 sequence: CASSLGAGGYQETQYF. The CDR3, as DNA: TGTGCCAGCAGCTTAGGGGCGGGGGGGTACCAAGAGACCCAGTACTTC. The chain uses TRBV7-8 and TRBJ2-5, with 9 bases that match TRBD2. The length of the CDR3 is 16 residues. CDR1 is SGHVS and CDR2 is FQNEAQ in the germline V gene. V shed 1 base, J shed 0 bases, and the junction held 3 bases outside the gene matches. Full variable domain (missing parts from reference TRBV7-8 and TRBJ2-5): GAGVSQSPRYKVAKRGQDVALRCDPISGHVSLFWYQQALGQGPEFLTYFQNEAQLDKSGLPSDRFFAERPEGSVSTLKIQRTQQEDSAVYLCASSLGAGGYQETQYFGPGTRLLVL.

This clonotype has a count of ten or more. V and J are TRBV28 and TRBJ1-3; tentative D call: TRBD1 (6 bases). Germline V gene lookup returns CDR1 MDHEN and CDR2 SYDVKM. The CDR3 covers 14 residues. V lost 7 bases and J 2 bases, leaving 12 bases between the germline ends. CDR3 protein: CASTRDKPGNTIYF. In DNA, the CDR3 is TGTGCCAGCACCCGGGACAAGCCTGGAAACACCATATATTTT.

This clonotype was observed many times. V gene TRBV6-1 combines with J gene TRBJ2-1; 10 bases are a match to TRBD1. V lost 6 bases to trimming and J lost 3 bases; unmatched junction nucleotides: 8. The CDR3 runs to 16 residues. Per germline, CDR1 MNHNS and CDR2 SASEGT. The DNA of the CDR3 is TGTGCCAGCAGCTGGGGGGGACAGGGGATCTACAATGAGCAGTTCTTC. It is translated as CASSWGGQGIYNEQFF.

This clonotype was seen ten or more times. CDR3 protein: CASSQVFLDRGNEQFF. The CDR3 coding sequence is TGTGCCAGCAGCCAAGTGTTTCTGGACAGGGGAAATGAGCAGTTCTTC. V is TRBV14 and J is TRBJ2-1; 9 nucleotides line up with TRBD1. J gave up 7 bases and V 1 base, and 8 bases lay outside the gene matches. Germline lookup yields CDR1 SGHDN and CDR2 FVKESK. The CDR3 spans 16 residues.

This clonotype appeared a few times. The rearrangement joins TRBV4-3 to TRBJ2-5; D perhaps matches TRBD2 (5 bases). Germline lookup yields CDR1 LGHNA and CDR2 YSLEER. The CDR3 runs to 15 residues. The V gene lost 0 bases and the J gene lost 5 bases, with 13 bases spanning the gap. CDR3 coding DNA: TGCGCCAGCAGCCAAGATAGAGGGTCCCCGGAGACCCAGTACTTC. This codes for CASSQDRGSPETQYF.

This clonotype was found many times. This rearrangement joins TRBV9 to TRBJ1-5; maybe TRBD1 (5 bases). Germline V CDR1 and CDR2: SGDLS, YYNGEE. The V gene lost 4 bases and the J gene lost 9 bases, with 20 bases spanning the gap. The CDR3 loop spans 15 amino acids. This CDR3 reads CASSPPGGSGTPQHF. In DNA, the CDR3 is TGTGCCAGCAGCCCACCCGGGGGAAGCGGAACGCCCCAGCATTTT.

The chain employs TRBV14 and TRBJ2-5; 11 nucleotides match TRBD1. CDR1 and CDR2 from the germline V gene are SGHDN and FVKESK. Trimming took 3 bases from V and 3 from J; bases not matched to a gene: 12. This CDR3 is 18 amino acids long. DNA for the CDR3: TGTGCCAGCAGCCAGGAGTTTGGGGACAGGGGGTTGGAAGAGACCCAGTACTTC. It is translated as CASSQEFGDRGLEETQYF.

The chain links TRBV11-2 to TRBJ1-6, with D perhaps TRBD1 (5 bases). The V gene lost 1 base and the J gene lost 16 bases, with 14 bases spanning the gap. Germline loops: CDR1 SGHAT, CDR2 FQNNGV. This CDR3 has 13 residues. Here the CDR3 reads CASSLGGTADLHF. The CDR3 DNA follows: TGTGCCAGCAGCTTAGGAGGGACCGCCGATCTCCACTTT.

This clonotype came up many times. The V call is TRBV5-5, the J call TRBJ2-3, with a tentative D call TRBD1 (6 bases). The CDR3 has 16 residues. CDR1 and CDR2 from the germline V gene are SGHKS and YYEKEE (reference sequence). V lost 4 bases to trimming and J lost 2 bases, with 17 bases between them. The CDR3 sequence is CASSPMTGSYTDTQYF. CDR3 DNA sequence: TGTGCCAGCAGCCCAATGACAGGCTCCTACACAGATACGCAGTATTTT.

The sample holds many counts of this clonotype. This chain joins TRBV20-1 and TRBJ2-1; 12 bases fit TRBD2. Trimming took 4 bases from V and 7 from J; bases not matched to a gene: 5. CDR1 is DFQATT, CDR2 SNEGSKA, per germline (reference sequence). The CDR3 runs 14 residues. In nucleotides, the CDR3 is TGCAGTGCTATGACCGGGACTAGCGGGAATGAGCAGTTCTTC. Its protein is CSAMTGTSGNEQFF.

The V and J genes are TRBV9 and TRBJ2-7; 9 bases align to TRBD1. The CDR3 contains 14 residues. Germline CDR1 and CDR2: SGDLS and YYNGEE. V lost 4 bases and J lost 5; bases outside the gene matches: 7. The CDR3: CASSPGDRVDEQYF. CDR3 bases: TGTGCCAGCAGCCCTGGGGACAGGGTCGACGAGCAGTACTTC.

This clonotype was found many times. The chain recombines TRBV4-2 with TRBJ2-7, with D uncertain. This CDR3 spans 13 amino acids. Trimming stripped 4 bases from V and 5 bases from J, with 12 bases between. Looked up from germline, CDR1 is LGHNA and CDR2 is YNFKEQ. Here the CDR3 DNA reads TGTGCCAGCAGCCGCACCCTGGGCGACGAGCAGTACTTC. Its translation: CASSRTLGDEQYF.

This clonotype appeared many times. As DNA, the CDR3 is TGTGCCAGCAGTATCGCTCAGGGGAACACTGAAGCTTTCTTT. Translating gives CASSIAQGNTEAFF. The gene calls are TRBV12-3 or TRBV12-4 and TRBJ1-1; a possible D gene is TRBD1 (5 bases). CDR3 size: 14 residues. V was cut by 5 bases and J by 1 base, with 11 bases left in between.

The chain combines TRBV12-3 or TRBV12-4 with TRBJ1-6, with unresolved D. V lost 8 bases and J lost 7, with 18 bases in between. This CDR3 region has 15 residues. As DNA, the CDR3 is TGTGCCAGCGCATCCATCATTTGGGAGAATTCACCCCTCCACTTT. Its translation: CASASIIWENSPLHF.

At least ten counts were recorded for this clonotype. V usage is TRBV15 and J usage is TRBJ2-3; 12 bases agree with TRBD2. Germline trimming cut 8 bases from V and 4 bases from J; bases unmatched to any gene: 7. The CDR3 length is 15 residues. Germline V gene sequence: CDR1 LNHNV, CDR2 YYDKDF (reference sequence). The CDR3 spells CATRTLAGGSDTQYF. The CDR3, as DNA: TGTGCCACCCGTACTCTAGCGGGAGGGTCAGATACGCAGTATTTT.

This clonotype was observed many times. The rearrangement uses TRBV4-3 and TRBJ2-1, with 7 bases identical to TRBD1. Looked up from germline, CDR1 is LGHNA and CDR2 is YSLEER. The CDR3 runs to 16 residues. V lost 5 bases and J lost 2; bases outside the gene matches: 9. CDR3 sequence (DNA): TGCGCCAGCAGCACCGGGACAGTAGGCGCCTACAATGAGCAGTTCTTC. Its translation is CASSTGTVGAYNEQFF.

This clonotype has ten or more counts. The rearrangement joins TRBV6-5 to TRBJ2-3; 11 nucleotides agree with TRBD2. CDR3 length: 18 amino acids. The V gene's germline CDR1 is MNHEY and CDR2 SVGAGI. V lost 6 bases and J lost 1; bases outside the gene matches: 12. The CDR3 reads CASSALLAGEVGTDTQYF. The CDR3 DNA follows: TGTGCCAGCAGCGCCCTACTAGCGGGAGAAGTCGGCACAGATACGCAGTATTTT.

This clonotype was seen many times. The chain links TRBV12-3 or TRBV12-4 to TRBJ2-4; D possibly corresponds to TRBD2 (6 bases). V dropped 3 bases and J dropped 1 base, with 16 bases sitting between them. CDR3 length: 17 amino acids. The CDR3 DNA reads TGTGCCAGCAGTTTGAGATGGGGGGATGCCGCCAAAAACATTCAGTACTTC. Protein: CASSLRWGDAAKNIQYF.

This clonotype showed up many times. The gene calls are TRBV7-8 and TRBJ2-1; 14 nucleotides align to TRBD2. The CDR3 length is 16 residues. Losses at the gene ends were 5 bases for V and 7 bases for J; bases not matched to a gene: 7. In germline, CDR1 is SGHVS, CDR2 FQNEAQ. CDR3: CASSIGTSGRLNEQFF. The CDR3 nucleotides read TGTGCCAGCAGCATAGGGACTAGCGGGAGATTGAATGAGCAGTTCTTC.

This clonotype was detected many times. V and J are TRBV28 and TRBJ2-3; 11 bases fit TRBD2. Germline V gene sequence: CDR1 MDHEN, CDR2 SYDVKM. The CDR3 is 15 residues long. The V gene end was trimmed by 5 bases and the J gene end by 6 bases; junction bases not matched to a gene: 7. CDR3: CASSIAGGRRDTQYF. CDR3 nucleotides: TGTGCCAGCAGTATAGCGGGAGGGCGTAGGGATACGCAGTATTTT.

This clonotype was counted ten times or more. V usage is TRBV20-1 and J usage is TRBJ1-5; 7 positions match TRBD1. Trimming removed 1 base from V and 6 bases from J; junction bases left unmatched: 3. Germline V lookup: CDR1 DFQATT, CDR2 SNEGSKA (reference sequence). CDR3 length: 13 residues. For the CDR3, the DNA is TGCAGTGCTAGAGGGACAGGCGGTCAGCCCCAGCATTTT. Protein product: CSARGTGGQPQHF.

The sample holds a few counts of this clonotype. V usage is TRBV29-1 and J usage is TRBJ2-7, with D perhaps matching TRBD1 or TRBD2 (5 bases each). Looked up from germline, CDR1 is SQVTM and CDR2 is ANQGSEA. This CDR3 is 12 amino acids long. V lost 4 bases to trimming and J lost 0 bases, with 7 bases between them. The CDR3: CSVGGYSYEQYF. The CDR3 nucleotides read TGCAGCGTTGGGGGGTACTCCTACGAGCAGTACTTC.

V usage is TRBV24-1 and J usage is TRBJ2-7; 11 bases fit TRBD1. Germline-derived CDR1 and CDR2 are KGHDR and SFDVKD. The CDR3 contains 15 residues. Losses at the gene ends were 4 bases for V and 3 bases for J; bases not matched to a gene: 4. This CDR3 is CATSDPGQGDYEQYF. The CDR3 DNA is TGTGCCACCAGTGACCCGGGACAGGGGGACTACGAGCAGTACTTC.

This clonotype showed up many times. The V call is TRBV11-1, the J call TRBJ2-1; 14 positions match TRBD2. The CDR3 spans 20 residues. V lost 5 bases to trimming and J lost 4 bases; unmatched junction nucleotides: 16. Germline V gene sequence: CDR1 SGHAT, CDR2 FQDESV (reference sequence). CDR3 nucleotide sequence: TGTGCCAGCAGCCCGAACCCCGGGACTAGCGGGAGAGGGGGTTACAATGAGCAGTTCTTC. Translated: CASSPNPGTSGRGGYNEQFF.

This clonotype has a count of ten or more. CDR3 in amino acids: CASSSTNSAGANVLTF. The CDR3 region has the DNA TGTGCCAGCAGTAGTACAAATTCAGCTGGGGCCAACGTCCTGACTTTC. The V and J genes are TRBV12-3 or TRBV12-4 and TRBJ2-6; D remains ambiguous. The germline V and J ends were trimmed by 5 bases and 2 bases, with 13 bases remaining between them. CDR3 length: 16 residues.

This clonotype has a count of ten or more. J is TRBJ2-1 and V is TRBV5-6; D is ambiguous. Trimming pared 0 bases from V and 2 bases from J, leaving 9 bases between. Germline V gene lookup returns CDR1 SGHDT and CDR2 YYEEEE. CDR3 size: 15 residues. CDR3 DNA sequence: TGTGCCAGCAGCTTGGGCTACTTCGCCTACAATGAGCAGTTCTTC. It specifies CASSLGYFAYNEQFF.

The genes are TRBV7-3 and TRBJ2-7; unclear D gene. This CDR3 spans 13 amino acids. V lost 3 bases and J 5 bases, leaving 11 bases between the germline ends. CDR1 is SGHTA and CDR2 is FQGTGA in the germline V gene. The CDR3 DNA is TGTGCCAGCAGCTTCCAGCCCTGGCACGAGCAGTACTTC. Translation gives CASSFQPWHEQYF.

The table lists this clonotype with many counts. The chain has TRBV7-6 and TRBJ2-1; 8 nucleotides agree with TRBD2. CDR3 size: 15 residues. Losses at the gene ends were 3 bases for V and 1 base for J; bases not matched to a gene: 2. Germline CDR1 is SGHVS and CDR2 is FNYEAQ. The CDR3 DNA reads TGTGCCAGCAGCTTGGGGACTAGATCCTACAATGAGCAGTTCTTC. Translated: CASSLGTRSYNEQFF.